These 19 T cell receptor beta chains share one sample of origin, sequenced in a study of T cell repertoires in cytomegalovirus infection. TCRdb reprocessed the reads with MiXCR, giving one entry per CDR3 protein. The data hold roughly 600,000 distinct CDR3 sequences, with less than 25% observed a single time. The sequenced sample was CD8+ T cells from PBMCs. The source of these receptors is a human donor in good health (CMV status not recorded). Some clones in this sample may be carry-over from other donors' samples.

This clonotype occurred many times. The chain is built from TRBV10-3 and TRBJ2-1, with D tentatively TRBD1 or TRBD2 (5 bases each). Trimming took 2 bases from V and 5 from J, leaving 10 bases between them. Germline V gives CDR1 ENHRY, CDR2 SYGVKD. The CDR3 has 14 residues. The CDR3 DNA is TGTGCCATCAGTGAGGTACAGGAGGACAATGAGCAGTTCTTC. Amino acids: CAISEVQEDNEQFF.

The V call is TRBV18, the J call TRBJ2-1, with D unresolved. Looked up from germline, CDR1 is KGHSH and CDR2 is LQKENI. This CDR3 comprises 14 residues. V gave up 2 bases and J gave up 3 bases, with 8 bases separating them. CDR3 DNA: TGTGCCAGCTCACCAGGAGACCACTACAATGAGCAGTTCTTC. Its protein is CASSPGDHYNEQFF.

This chain uses TRBV25-1 with TRBJ2-1, with TRBD2 identical over 14 bases. V shed 0 bases, J shed 7 bases, and the junction held 20 bases outside the gene matches. Germline CDR1 reads MGHDK; CDR2 reads SYGVNS. The CDR3 extends over 22 amino acids. The CDR3 DNA sequence: TGTGCCAGCAGTGAATATTTCCCCACCCCGGGACTAGCGGGGGCCACTTGGAATGAGCAGTTCTTC. Its translation: CASSEYFPTPGLAGATWNEQFF.

This clonotype has just a few counts. This chain connects TRBV20-1 to TRBJ1-1; 7 nucleotides match TRBD1. This CDR3 is 15 amino acids long. Unmatched junction bases numbered 8, after V lost 1 base and J lost 3 bases. In germline, CDR1 is DFQATT, CDR2 SNEGSKA (reference sequence). CDR3: CSARGTGVKDTEAFF. DNA of the CDR3: TGCAGTGCTAGAGGAACAGGGGTAAAGGACACTGAAGCTTTCTTT.

This clonotype was recorded a few times. The chain uses TRBV7-9 and TRBJ1-5; 7 positions agree with TRBD1. The V gene's germline CDR1 is SEHNR and CDR2 FQNEAQ (reference sequence). This CDR3 is 15 amino acids long. V shed 4 bases and J 3 bases; nucleotides not matched to a gene: 6. CDR3 DNA sequence: TGTGCCAGCAGCTCTCAAGACAGGGTCAATCAGCCCCAGCATTTT. Protein product: CASSSQDRVNQPQHF.

The CDR3 nucleotides read TGTGCCAGCAGCGTCGGGACTCAATGGAGCTCTGGAAACACCATATATTTT. Translating it yields CASSVGTQWSSGNTIYF. The rearrangement uses TRBV9 and TRBJ1-3; perhaps TRBD1 as D (5 bases). V was trimmed by 2 bases and J by 0 bases, leaving 15 bases between them. CDR3 length equals 17 residues. Germline CDR1 is SGDLS and CDR2 is YYNGEE.

This clonotype was counted between two and nine times. J is TRBJ1-2 and V is TRBV14, with 7 bases lining up with TRBD1. The germline V gene encodes CDR1 SGHDN and CDR2 FVKESK. V was clipped by 5 bases and J by 8 bases; unmatched bases: 11. The CDR3 length is 14 residues. The chain's CDR3 is CASSEVDRQWGYTF. The CDR3 DNA sequence: TGTGCCAGCAGCGAAGTGGACAGGCAATGGGGCTACACCTTC.

The J gene is TRBJ2-1, the V gene TRBV28; 9 nucleotides align to TRBD1. Per germline, CDR1 MDHEN and CDR2 SYDVKM. The CDR3 has 15 residues. V was clipped by 3 bases and J by 7 bases; unmatched bases: 7. The CDR3 spells CASSFEGQGYNEQFF. In DNA form, the CDR3 reads TGTGCCAGCAGTTTTGAGGGACAGGGTTATAATGAGCAGTTCTTC.

This clonotype was seen a few times. J is TRBJ1-1 and V is TRBV6-5; a possible D gene is TRBD1 (5 bases). Per the germline V gene, CDR1 is MNHEY and CDR2 is SVGAGI. The CDR3 covers 14 residues. The V end was cut by 5 bases, the J end by 1 base, with 11 bases between. As DNA, the CDR3 is TGTGCCAGCAGTGCCGGGACGGCGAACACTGAAGCTTTCTTT. Its protein is CASSAGTANTEAFF.

There are a few counts of this clonotype. The CDR3 DNA sequence: TGTGCCAGCAGTTACTCGAGTATAGCGGGGGGTAGCTCCTACAATGAGCAGTTCTTC. Its protein product is CASSYSSIAGGSSYNEQFF. This rearrangement joins TRBV6-5 to TRBJ2-1; the match to TRBD2 covers 10 bases. This CDR3 is 19 amino acids long. With V trimmed by 0 bases and J by 0 bases, 8 bases remained unmatched. Germline assignment: CDR1 MNHEY and CDR2 SVGAGI.

As concerns this clonotype: One end of the junction varies from germline; a read error may be responsible. J is TRBJ2-4 and V is TRBV7-6, with TRBD1 matching 7 bases. Looked up from germline, CDR1 is SGHVS and CDR2 is FNYEAQ. This CDR3 comprises 15 residues. The DNA of the CDR3 is TGTGTCAGCAGCCTAGGGGGCGCGGCCAAAAACATTCAGTACTTC. Translation gives CVSSLGGAAKNIQYF.

The J gene is TRBJ1-1, the V gene TRBV5-1; no clear D gene. Trimming stripped 4 bases from V and 3 bases from J, with 10 bases between. The CDR3 runs 13 residues. Germline-derived CDR1 and CDR2 are SGHRS and YFSETQ. The CDR3 loop reads CASSVKGYTEAFF. CDR3 coding DNA: TGCGCCAGCAGCGTAAAGGGATACACTGAAGCTTTCTTT.

V is TRBV6-2 or TRBV6-3 and J is TRBJ2-7, with D tentatively TRBD1 (6 bases). CDR1 MNHEY and CDR2 SVGEGT come from the germline V gene. Trimming stripped 6 bases from V and 0 bases from J, with 9 bases between. The CDR3 loop spans 13 amino acids. CDR3 in amino acids: CASRQGTSYEQYV. CDR3 in DNA: TGTGCCAGCAGACAGGGAACCTCCTACGAGCAGTACGTC.

This clonotype was seen at least ten times. The chain recombines TRBV7-2 with TRBJ2-7, with D unresolved. Germline CDR1 reads SGHTA; CDR2 reads FQGNSA. Trimming cost V 2 bases and J 4 bases, with 18 bases left between them. The CDR3 sequence is 16 residues long. CDR3 residues: CASSLLLRSHPYEQYF. The DNA of the CDR3 is TGTGCCAGCAGCTTACTGCTACGGAGCCACCCATACGAGCAGTACTTC.

V is TRBV6-2 or TRBV6-3 and J is TRBJ2-7, with D hard to call. The length of the CDR3 is 14 residues. Germline CDR1 reads MNHEY; CDR2 reads SVGEGT. The CDR3, as DNA: TGTACCAGCAGCCCCCCTATTCTGGGCTACGAGCAGTACGTC. Translated, it gives CTSSPPILGYEQYV.

V is TRBV5-4 and J is TRBJ2-4; 11 bases fit TRBD1. CDR1 and CDR2 (germline): SGHNT, YYREEE (reference sequence). This CDR3 has 14 residues. V gave up 4 bases and J gave up 9 bases; unmatched junction bases: 6. CDR3 in amino acids: CASSPGQGEGIQYF. CDR3 DNA: TGTGCCAGCAGCCCGGGACAGGGGGAAGGCATTCAGTACTTC.

The J gene is TRBJ1-1, the V gene TRBV9; TRBD1 matches 11 bases. Germline loops: CDR1 SGDLS, CDR2 YYNGEE. The CDR3 is 13 amino acids. V gave up 3 bases and J gave up 10 bases; unmatched junction bases: 5. CDR3 nucleotide sequence: TGTGCCAGCAGCGGGACAGGGGGCGATGGAGCTTTCTTT. Its translation is CASSGTGGDGAFF. Full variable domain (remainder filled in from reference TRBV9 and TRBJ1-1): DSGVTQTPKHLITATGQRVTLRCSPRSGDLSVYWYQQSLDQGLQFLIQYYNGEERAKGNILERFSAQQFPDLHSELNLSSLELGDSALYFCASSGTGGDGAFFGQGTRLTVV.

This clonotype was picked up many times. The chain carries TRBV11-1 and TRBJ2-1; 13 bases map to TRBD2. The germline gives CDR1 SGHAT, CDR2 FQDESV (reference sequence). J lost 2 bases, V lost 4 bases, and 2 bases had no gene match. There are 16 residues in the CDR3. The CDR3: CASSSTSGGAYNEQFF. CDR3 bases: TGTGCCAGCAGCTCTACTAGCGGGGGGGCCTACAATGAGCAGTTCTTC.

The chain joins TRBV15 to TRBJ1-4; TRBD1 matches 7 bases. This CDR3 is built from 15 residues. The J segment lost 8 bases and the V segment lost 0 bases, leaving 6 bases of the junction unmatched. Germline V CDR1 and CDR2: LNHNV, YYDKDF (reference sequence). The CDR3 region is CATSRDDRVGEKLFF. The CDR3 bases are TGTGCCACCAGCAGAGACGACAGGGTCGGCGAAAAACTGTTTTTT.